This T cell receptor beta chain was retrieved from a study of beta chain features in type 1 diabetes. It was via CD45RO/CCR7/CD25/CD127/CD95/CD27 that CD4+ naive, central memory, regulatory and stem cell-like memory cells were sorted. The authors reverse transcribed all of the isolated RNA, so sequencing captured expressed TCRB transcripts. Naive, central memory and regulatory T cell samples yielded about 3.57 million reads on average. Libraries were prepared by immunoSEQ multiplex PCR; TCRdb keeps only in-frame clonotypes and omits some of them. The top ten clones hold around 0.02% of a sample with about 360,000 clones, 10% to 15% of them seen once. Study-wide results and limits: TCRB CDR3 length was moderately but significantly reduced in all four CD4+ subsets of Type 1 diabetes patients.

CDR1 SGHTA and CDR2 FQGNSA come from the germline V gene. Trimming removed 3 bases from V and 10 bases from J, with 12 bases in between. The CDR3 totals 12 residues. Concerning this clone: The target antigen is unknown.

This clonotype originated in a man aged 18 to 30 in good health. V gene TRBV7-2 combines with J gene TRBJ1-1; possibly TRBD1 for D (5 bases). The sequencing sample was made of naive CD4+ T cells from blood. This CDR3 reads CASSLIREAAFF. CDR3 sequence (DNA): TGTGCCAGCAGCTTGATCAGGGAGGCAGCTTTCTTT.